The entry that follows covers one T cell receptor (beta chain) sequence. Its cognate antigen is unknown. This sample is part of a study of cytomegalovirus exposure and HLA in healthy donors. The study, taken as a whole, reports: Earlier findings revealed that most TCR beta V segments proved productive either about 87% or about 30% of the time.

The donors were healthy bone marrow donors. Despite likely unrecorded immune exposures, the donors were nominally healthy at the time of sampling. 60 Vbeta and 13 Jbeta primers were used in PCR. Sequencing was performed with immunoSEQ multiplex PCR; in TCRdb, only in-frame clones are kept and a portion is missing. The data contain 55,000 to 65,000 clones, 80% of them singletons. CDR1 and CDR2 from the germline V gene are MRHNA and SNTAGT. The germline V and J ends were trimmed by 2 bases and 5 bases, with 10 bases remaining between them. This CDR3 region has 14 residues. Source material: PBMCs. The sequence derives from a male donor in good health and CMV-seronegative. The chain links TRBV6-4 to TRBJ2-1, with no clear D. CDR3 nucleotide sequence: TGTGCCAGCAGTGACGGGTTGGAGAACAATGAGCAGTTCTTC. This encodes CASSDGLENNEQFF.